This TCR beta chain was identified in a study of OX40 agonist ivuxolimab in advanced cancers. Germline V gene sequence: CDR1 DFQATT, CDR2 SNEGSKA (reference sequence). The CDR3 spans 10 residues. The ends were cut back, 6 bases at V and 6 bases at J, with 6 bases in the middle. The protocol was immunoSEQ multiplex PCR, while the TCRdb copy is restricted to in-frame clones and leaves out a portion. The table lists 90,000 to 120,000 clones, approximately 90% of them singletons. This sequence was found in an adult with an advanced solid tumor such as melanoma, head and neck, liver or kidney cancer. Sample: CD4+ or CD8+ T cells sorted from blood, taken in a trial of the OX40 agonist ivuxolimab. This chain connects TRBV20-1 to TRBJ2-1, with no clear D. The CDR3 here is CSAYLNEQFF. CDR3 bases: TGCAGTGCGTACCTCAATGAGCAGTTCTTC.